This record looks at one T cell receptor (beta chain) sequence and its context. TCRdb's table, derived via immunoSEQ multiplex PCR, lists solely in-frame clones and lacks some. The top ten hold roughly 15% of the sample, which has around 220,000 clones, 80% to 90% seen once. The data were taken from a study of blood T cell repertoires in COVID-19. Overall study context: In each case, the material was cDNA or gDNA derived from T cells, B-cell-depleted T cells, or PBMCs.

Germline V CDR1 and CDR2: LGHNA, YNFKEQ. Trimming removed 0 bases from V and 3 bases from J; junction bases left unmatched: 8. This CDR3 comprises 18 residues. The sequence was collected from a woman aged 45-60 years with acute COVID-19. The sequencing sample was made of PBMCs or T cells enriched from blood (not recorded which). V and J are TRBV4-2 and TRBJ2-4; 10 positions match TRBD2. The CDR3 sequence: CASSQDVEREGGKNIQYF. CDR3 DNA: TGTGCCAGCAGCCAAGATGTTGAGCGGGAGGGGGGCAAAAACATTCAGTACTTC.